The 29 T cell receptor beta chains given below trace back to one sample, sequenced in a study of OX40 agonist ivuxolimab in advanced cancers. Sequencing used immunoSEQ multiplex PCR; TCRdb keeps in-frame clones, though not all of them. The profile shows about 12,000 clones, more than 75% of them singletons. The sample here was CD4+ or CD8+ T cells sorted from blood, taken in a trial of the OX40 agonist ivuxolimab. Receptor source: an adult with an advanced solid tumor such as melanoma, head and neck, liver or kidney cancer.

Remarks on this clone: One end of the junction fails to match germline, which may point to a read error. The chain carries TRBV7-3 and TRBJ2-5; no firm D call. Germline loops: CDR1 SGHTA, CDR2 FQGTGA. The CDR3 length is 13 residues. The CDR3 DNA sequence: TGTGCCAGCAGCGTAACTGAGCAAGAGACCCAGTACTTC. Protein product: CASSVTEQETQYF. The variable domain in full, completed from reference TRBV7-3 and TRBJ2-5, reads GAGVSQTPSNKVTEKGKYVELRCDPISGHTALYWYRQSLGQGPEFLIYFQGTGAADDSGLPNDRFFAVRPEGSVSTLKIQRTERGDSAVYLCASSVTEQETQYFGPGTRLLVL.

This clone has just one count. V and J are TRBV7-9 and TRBJ1-2; TRBD1 matches at 7 bases. The J segment lost 6 bases and the V segment lost 5 bases, leaving 9 bases of the junction unmatched. Germline-derived CDR1 and CDR2 are SEHNR and FQNEAQ (reference sequence). The CDR3 is made up of 14 amino acids. The CDR3 region has the DNA TGTGCCAGCAGCACCAGGGACAGAGCAGATGGCTACACCTTC. It codes for CASSTRDRADGYTF. The entire variable domain, with the rest obtained from reference TRBV7-9 and TRBJ1-2, is as follows: DTGVSQNPRHKITKRGQNVTFRCDPISEHNRLYWYRQTLGQGPEFLTYFQNEAQLEKSRLLSDRFSAERPKGSFSTLEIQRTEQGDSAMYLCASSTRDRADGYTFGSGTRLTVV.

The rearrangement uses TRBV6-4 and TRBJ1-2; the D gene is possibly TRBD1 (5 bases). The germline gives CDR1 MRHNA, CDR2 SNTAGT. CDR3 size: 13 residues. V shed 4 bases and J shed 8 bases, with 14 bases lying between them. The CDR3 protein is CASSAQGNWGYTF. The CDR3 DNA is TGTGCCAGCAGTGCCCAGGGTAATTGGGGCTACACCTTC.

This CDR3 reads CAHSTPNYGYTF. CDR3 sequence (DNA): TGTGCCCACTCGACTCCAAATTATGGCTACACCTTC. The chain combines TRBV6-6 with TRBJ1-2; D is unresolved. Trimming cost V 11 bases and J 5 bases, with 15 bases left between them. This CDR3 contains 12 residues. CDR1 is MNHNY, CDR2 SVGAGI, per germline (reference sequence).

Judged by abundance, this clone is medium-sized (0.01 to 0.1%). The J gene is TRBJ2-1, the V gene TRBV28; TRBD2 might be the D (6 bases). The length of the CDR3 is 16 residues. Trimming took 2 bases from V and 3 from J, leaving 14 bases between them. Per germline, CDR1 MDHEN and CDR2 SYDVKM. CDR3 amino acids: CASSLVVADFYNEQFF. The CDR3 coding sequence is TGTGCCAGCAGTTTAGTGGTAGCGGATTTCTACAATGAGCAGTTCTTC.

The rearrangement links TRBV4-3 to TRBJ1-2, with a weak D call TRBD1 (5 bases). V lost 1 base to trimming and J lost 1 base, with 10 bases between them. Germline assignment: CDR1 LGHNA and CDR2 YSLEER. The CDR3 runs 15 residues. CDR3 sequence (DNA): TGCGCCAGCAGCCAAGTACCGCAGGGTAACTATGGCTACACCTTC. Amino acid sequence: CASSQVPQGNYGYTF.

CDR3 protein: CASATGQGAHLYSPLHF. The CDR3 DNA sequence: TGTGCTAGTGCGACGGGACAGGGGGCGCACCTATATTCACCCCTCCACTTT. This rearrangement joins TRBV12-5 to TRBJ1-6; 12 bases match TRBD1. CDR1 LGHNT and CDR2 FRNRAP come from the germline V gene. V was clipped by 7 bases and J by 8 bases; unmatched bases: 12. CDR3 length equals 17 residues.

V and J are TRBV27 and TRBJ1-2, with TRBD1 matching 7 bases. The CDR3 loop spans 13 amino acids. V lost 6 bases to trimming and J lost 4 bases; unmatched junction nucleotides: 5. The V gene's germline CDR1 is MNHEY and CDR2 SMNVEV (reference sequence). CDR3 nucleotides: TGTGCCAGCAGGCCAGGGGGGGGCTATGGCTACACCTTC. Translation: CASRPGGGYGYTF.

This clone was recorded only once. This rearrangement joins TRBV6-1 to TRBJ2-5, with D possibly TRBD2 on 5 matching bases. CDR3 length equals 17 residues. The V gene's germline CDR1 is MNHNS and CDR2 SASEGT. The V gene lost 3 bases and the J gene lost 2 bases, with 19 bases spanning the gap. CDR3 amino acids: CASSEEVLVFPQETQYF. CDR3 nucleotide sequence: TGTGCCAGCAGTGAGGAGGTACTAGTTTTCCCTCAAGAGACCCAGTACTTC.

The J gene is TRBJ2-1, the V gene TRBV27; D may be TRBD2 (6 bases). The V gene's germline CDR1 is MNHEY and CDR2 SMNVEV (reference sequence). V shed 1 base and J shed 6 bases, with 13 bases lying between them. The CDR3 is 15 amino acids. CDR3 in DNA: TGTGCCAGCAGTTTATTGGGGGGAGTCGGCAATGAGCAGTTCTTC. Translated, it gives CASSLLGGVGNEQFF.

The genes are TRBV7-6 and TRBJ2-3; D is unclear. The length of the CDR3 is 15 residues. V was cut by 1 base and J by 2 bases, with 10 bases left in between. The germline V gene encodes CDR1 SGHVS and CDR2 FNYEAQ. CDR3 loop: CASSLVLPNTDTQYF. CDR3 in DNA: TGTGCCAGCAGCTTAGTCCTCCCGAACACAGATACGCAGTATTTT.

This chain uses TRBV29-1 with TRBJ2-1; D is tentatively TRBD1 or TRBD2 (6 bases each). The germline V gene has CDR1 SQVTM and CDR2 ANQGSEA. V gave up 2 bases and J gave up 8 bases, with 13 bases separating them. This CDR3 contains 13 residues. CDR3: CSVEWGAADEQFF. In nucleotides, the CDR3 is TGCAGCGTTGAATGGGGGGCGGCGGATGAGCAGTTCTTC.

The chain uses TRBV29-1 and TRBJ2-7; D tentatively fits TRBD1 or TRBD2 (5 bases each). The germline V gene has CDR1 SQVTM and CDR2 ANQGSEA. The length of the CDR3 is 13 residues. V gave up 3 bases and J gave up 6 bases, with 15 bases separating them. CDR3 in amino acids: CSVDPLNGGEQYF. The DNA for the CDR3 is TGCAGCGTTGATCCGTTGAATGGGGGCGAGCAGTACTTC.

V and J are TRBV27 and TRBJ2-2; D call uncertain. The CDR3 runs 13 residues. CDR1 MNHEY and CDR2 SMNVEV come from the germline V gene (reference sequence). V lost 2 bases, J lost 8 bases, and 9 bases lay in between. The CDR3: CASSLGWGGELFF. The CDR3 bases are TGTGCCAGCAGTTTAGGGTGGGGTGGGGAGCTGTTTTTT.

The chain joins TRBV5-4 to TRBJ1-1, with TRBD1 matching over 8 bases. Germline V CDR1 and CDR2: SGHNT, YYREEE (reference sequence). This CDR3 spans 15 amino acids. V gave up 4 bases and J gave up 6 bases; unmatched junction bases: 11. Written as DNA, the CDR3 is TGTGCCAGCAGCGGTTGGGCAGGGGGCGGGGCTGAAGCTTTCTTT. Translated, it gives CASSGWAGGGAEAFF. Filled out from reference TRBV5-4 and TRBJ1-1, the complete variable domain reads ETGVTQSPTHLIKTRGQQVTLRCSSQSGHNTVSWYQQALGQGPQFIFQYYREEENGRGNFPPRFSGLQFPNYSSELNVNALELDDSALYLCASSGWAGGGAEAFFGQGTRLTVV.

By share, this clone ranks as medium-sized. This specimen includes other DNA sequences encoding the same CDR3. The chain has TRBV6-1 and TRBJ1-1, with D hard to call. The germline V gene has CDR1 MNHNS and CDR2 SASEGT. This CDR3 region has 15 residues. Trimming pared 0 bases from V and 1 base from J, leaving 9 bases between. In DNA, the CDR3 is TGTGCCAGCAGTGAAGCGCCCGTGGGGAACACTGAAGCTTTCTTT. This translates into CASSEAPVGNTEAFF.

Relative to its sample, this clone is medium-sized. The rearrangement joins TRBV15 to TRBJ2-1; TRBD2 matches 12 bases. CDR1 and CDR2 from the germline V gene are LNHNV and YYDKDF (reference sequence). This CDR3 has 14 amino acids. V trimming: 2 bases; J trimming: 10 bases; junction bases outside the gene matches: 3. The CDR3 DNA reads TGTGCCACCAGCAGAACTAGCGGGAGGTACGAGCAGTTCTTC. This encodes CATSRTSGRYEQFF.

V is TRBV13 and J is TRBJ1-1; a possible D gene is TRBD1 (6 bases). This CDR3 region has 15 residues. The V gene lost 5 bases and the J gene lost 0 bases, with 13 bases spanning the gap. The V gene's germline CDR1 is PRHDT and CDR2 FYEKMQ (reference sequence). CDR3 nucleotides: TGTGCCAGCAGCACACCGGGACACCTGAACACTGAAGCTTTCTTT. This translates into CASSTPGHLNTEAFF.

The chain carries TRBV11-3 and TRBJ2-7; no reliable D call. Germline V gives CDR1 SGHNT, CDR2 YENEEA. Trimming stripped 4 bases from V and 4 bases from J, with 14 bases between. The CDR3 runs 14 residues. The CDR3 is CASSSISAPYEQYF. The CDR3 nucleotides read TGTGCCAGCAGCTCAATATCCGCTCCTTACGAGCAGTACTTC.

The chain links TRBV28 to TRBJ2-7, with TRBD2 matching over 10 bases. After removal of 5 bases from V and 3 bases from J, the junction contained 7 bases not matched to a gene. This CDR3 contains 15 residues. The germline V gene encodes CDR1 MDHEN and CDR2 SYDVKM. The CDR3 nucleotides are TGTGCCAGCAGTCCCCTAGCGGGAGAGGGCTACGAGCAGTACTTC. Protein product: CASSPLAGEGYEQYF.

The V call is TRBV28, the J call TRBJ1-1; D perhaps matches TRBD1 (6 bases). The CDR3 totals 13 residues. Germline V gene sequence: CDR1 MDHEN, CDR2 SYDVKM. The V end was cut by 6 bases, the J end by 4 bases, with 12 bases between. In nucleotides, the CDR3 is TGTGCCAGCAGGGTCGGCAGGGGCACTGAAGCTTTCTTT. Residues: CASRVGRGTEAFF. The full variable domain, with the rest looked up from reference TRBV28 and TRBJ1-1, is DVKVTQSSRYLVKRTGEKVFLECVQDMDHENMFWYRQDPGLGLRLIYFSYDVKMKEKGDIPEGYSVSREKKERFSLILESASTNQTSMYLCASRVGRGTEAFFGQGTRLTVV.

This clone was detected only once. This chain joins TRBV9 and TRBJ2-1; tentatively, D is TRBD1 or TRBD2 (5 bases each). V shed 5 bases and J shed 6 bases, with 15 bases lying between them. Germline V CDR1 and CDR2: SGDLS, YYNGEE. The CDR3 covers 14 residues. CDR3 DNA sequence: TGTGCCAGCAGTGAGACCGGGACGCTCAATGAGCAGTTCTTC. Amino acid sequence: CASSETGTLNEQFF.

This clone was recorded only once. The chain couples TRBV7-5 to TRBJ2-1; TRBD1, the table's D call, lacks a check against the DNA. TRBV7-5 has pseudogene status. The CDR3 totals 12 residues. DNA for the CDR3: TGTGCCAGCAGCTCAGGTAATAATGAGCAGTTCTTC. Amino acids: CASSSGNNEQFF.

The chain couples TRBV29-1 to TRBJ1-6; a possible D gene is TRBD1 (5 bases). The CDR3 runs to 15 residues. The ends were cut back, 8 bases at V and 6 bases at J, with 20 bases in the middle. The germline V gene encodes CDR1 SQVTM and CDR2 ANQGSEA. The CDR3 coding sequence is TGCAGCCTAACCCTAGGGGTTCCCATTAATTCACCCCTCCACTTT. Translated, it gives CSLTLGVPINSPLHF.

The chain links TRBV15 to TRBJ2-7, with D perhaps being TRBD1 or TRBD2 (6 bases each). Trimming took off 0 bases at V and 3 bases at J, with 15 bases between the two ends. Germline values: CDR1 LNHNV, CDR2 YYDKDF (reference sequence). The CDR3 is made up of 16 amino acids. CDR3 sequence reads: CATSRDRTGAIYEQYF. The DNA of the CDR3 is TGTGCCACCAGCAGAGATCGTACGGGGGCGATCTACGAGCAGTACTTC.

V and J are TRBV6-6 and TRBJ1-2; 8 nucleotides line up with TRBD1. The V segment lost 6 bases and the J segment 9 bases; nucleotides outside the gene matches: 3. The CDR3 length is 11 residues. Germline assignment: CDR1 MNHNY and CDR2 SVGAGI (reference sequence). The CDR3 region has the DNA TGTGCCAGCAGGACAGGGGAAAGCTACACCTTC. Translation: CASRTGESYTF.

The J gene is TRBJ1-5, the V gene TRBV6-5; the D is unclear. This CDR3 has 13 amino acids. The V gene's germline CDR1 is MNHEY and CDR2 SVGAGI. Trimming left V 5 bases short and J 4 bases short, with 9 bases between. CDR3 DNA sequence: TGTGCCAGCAGTATGGACGGAAATCAGCCCCAGCATTTT. Translating gives CASSMDGNQPQHF.

This rearrangement joins TRBV11-1 to TRBJ2-7, with unresolved D. Looked up from germline, CDR1 is SGHAT and CDR2 is FQDESV (reference sequence). The CDR3 totals 11 residues. Trimming left V 4 bases short and J 7 bases short, with 8 bases between. For the CDR3, the DNA is TGTGCCAGCAGCTCGAAGTGGGAGCAGTACTTC. This codes for CASSSKWEQYF.

The V call is TRBV6-5, the J call TRBJ1-1, with TRBD1 as a possible D gene (5 bases). The CDR3 sequence is 14 residues long. V dropped 2 bases and J dropped 0 bases, with 7 bases sitting between them. Germline V CDR1 and CDR2: MNHEY, SVGAGI. CDR3 residues: CASSYAGLNTEAFF. The CDR3 nucleotides read TGTGCCAGCAGTTACGCAGGGCTGAACACTGAAGCTTTCTTT.